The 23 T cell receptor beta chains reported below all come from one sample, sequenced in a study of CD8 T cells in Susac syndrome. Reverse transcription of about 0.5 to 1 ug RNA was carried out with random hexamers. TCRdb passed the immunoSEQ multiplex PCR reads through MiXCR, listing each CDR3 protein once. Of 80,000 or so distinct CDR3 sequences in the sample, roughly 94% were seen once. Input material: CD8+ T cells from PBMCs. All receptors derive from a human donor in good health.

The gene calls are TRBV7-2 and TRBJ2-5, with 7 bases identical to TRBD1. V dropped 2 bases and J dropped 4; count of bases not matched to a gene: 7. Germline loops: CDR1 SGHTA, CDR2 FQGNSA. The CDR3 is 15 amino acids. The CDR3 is CASSLYGQAIETQYF. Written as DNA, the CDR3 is TGTGCCAGCAGCTTATACGGACAGGCTATAGAGACCCAGTACTTC.

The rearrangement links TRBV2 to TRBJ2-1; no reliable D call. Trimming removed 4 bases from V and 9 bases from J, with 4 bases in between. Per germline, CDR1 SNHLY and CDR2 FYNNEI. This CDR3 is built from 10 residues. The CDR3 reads CASSVPEQFF. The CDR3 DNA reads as TGTGCCAGCAGTGTCCCTGAGCAGTTCTTC.

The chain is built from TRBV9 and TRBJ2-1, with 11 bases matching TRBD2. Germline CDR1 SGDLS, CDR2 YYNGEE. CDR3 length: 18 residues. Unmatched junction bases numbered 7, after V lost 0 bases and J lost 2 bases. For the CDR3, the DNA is TGTGCCAGCAGCGTAGACACTAGCGGGAGTACCCCCTACAATGAGCAGTTCTTC. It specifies CASSVDTSGSTPYNEQFF.

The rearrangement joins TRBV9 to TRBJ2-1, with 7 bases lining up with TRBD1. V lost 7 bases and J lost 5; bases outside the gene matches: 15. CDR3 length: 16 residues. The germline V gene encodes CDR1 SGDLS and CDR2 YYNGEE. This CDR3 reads CASANLDRVVDNEQFF. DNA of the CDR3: TGTGCCAGCGCCAACCTAGACAGGGTCGTGGACAATGAGCAGTTCTTC.

CDR3 in amino acids: CATSRDRGHVNTIYF. The CDR3 nucleotides are TGTGCCACCAGCAGAGATCGGGGGCATGTAAACACCATATATTTT. The chain links TRBV15 to TRBJ1-3; a possible D gene is TRBD1 (6 bases). The CDR3 spans 15 residues. V was trimmed by 0 bases and J by 6 bases, leaving 12 bases between them. Germline V gene lookup returns CDR1 LNHNV and CDR2 YYDKDF (reference sequence).

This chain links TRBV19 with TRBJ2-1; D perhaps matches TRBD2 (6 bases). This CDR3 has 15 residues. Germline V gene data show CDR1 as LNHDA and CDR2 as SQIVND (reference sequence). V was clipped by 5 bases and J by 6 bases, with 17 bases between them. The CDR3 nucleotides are TGTGCCAGTAGTGGGGGGACGGCGACCGGCAATGAGCAGTTCTTC. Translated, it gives CASSGGTATGNEQFF.

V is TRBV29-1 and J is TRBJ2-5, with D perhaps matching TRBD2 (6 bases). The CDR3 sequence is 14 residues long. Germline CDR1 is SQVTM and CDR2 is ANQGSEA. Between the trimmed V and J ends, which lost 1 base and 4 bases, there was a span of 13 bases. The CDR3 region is CSVEVVQEGETQYF. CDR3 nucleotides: TGCAGCGTTGAAGTGGTACAGGAGGGAGAGACCCAGTACTTC.

CDR3: CASSYTGKGPQHF. DNA of the CDR3: TGTGCCAGCAGCTATACAGGGAAGGGGCCCCAGCATTTT. V usage is TRBV12-3 or TRBV12-4 and J usage is TRBJ1-5; possibly TRBD1 for D (6 bases). The germline V and J ends were trimmed by 6 bases and 9 bases, with 15 bases remaining between them. The CDR3 totals 13 residues.

The CDR3 loop reads CASSHQWGGIPHEQYV. DNA of the CDR3: TGTGCCAGCAGCCACCAGTGGGGCGGGATACCCCACGAGCAGTACGTC. This chain links TRBV7-3 with TRBJ2-7; tentative D call: TRBD2 (6 bases). The CDR3 runs to 16 residues. Per germline, CDR1 SGHTA and CDR2 FQGTGA. The V gene lost 5 bases and the J gene lost 5 bases, with 22 bases spanning the gap.

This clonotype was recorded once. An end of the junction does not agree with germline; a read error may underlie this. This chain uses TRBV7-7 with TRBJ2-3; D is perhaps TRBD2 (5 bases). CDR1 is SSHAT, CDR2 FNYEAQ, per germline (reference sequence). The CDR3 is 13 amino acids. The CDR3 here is CASSLGAGKTQYF. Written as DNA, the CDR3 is TGTGCTAGCAGCTTAGGAGCCGGGAAAACGCAGTATTTT.

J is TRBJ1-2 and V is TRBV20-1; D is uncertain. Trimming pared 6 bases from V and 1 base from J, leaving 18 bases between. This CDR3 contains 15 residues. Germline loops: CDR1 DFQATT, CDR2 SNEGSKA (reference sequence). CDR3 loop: CSAVQAPSRNYGYTF. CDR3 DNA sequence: TGCAGTGCCGTCCAAGCCCCCAGTCGTAACTATGGCTACACCTTC.

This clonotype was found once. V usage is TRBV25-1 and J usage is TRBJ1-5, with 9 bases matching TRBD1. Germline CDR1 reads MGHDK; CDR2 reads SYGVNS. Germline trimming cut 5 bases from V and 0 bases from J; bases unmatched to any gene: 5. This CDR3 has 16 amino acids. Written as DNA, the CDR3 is TGTGCCAGCAGTCCGGGACAGGGATATAGCAATCAGCCCCAGCATTTT. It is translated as CASSPGQGYSNQPQHF.

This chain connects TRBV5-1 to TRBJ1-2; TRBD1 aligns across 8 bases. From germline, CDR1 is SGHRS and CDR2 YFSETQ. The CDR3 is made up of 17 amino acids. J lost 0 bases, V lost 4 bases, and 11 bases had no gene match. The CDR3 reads CASSPTGERGANYGYTF. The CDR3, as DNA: TGCGCCAGCAGCCCGACAGGGGAGCGTGGAGCTAACTATGGCTACACCTTC.

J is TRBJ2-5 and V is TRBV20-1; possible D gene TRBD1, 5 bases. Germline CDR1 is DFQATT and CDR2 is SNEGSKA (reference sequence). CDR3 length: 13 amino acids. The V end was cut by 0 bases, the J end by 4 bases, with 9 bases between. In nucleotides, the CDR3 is TGCAGTGCTAGAGACAGGGATCTAGAGACCCAGTACTTC. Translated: CSARDRDLETQYF.

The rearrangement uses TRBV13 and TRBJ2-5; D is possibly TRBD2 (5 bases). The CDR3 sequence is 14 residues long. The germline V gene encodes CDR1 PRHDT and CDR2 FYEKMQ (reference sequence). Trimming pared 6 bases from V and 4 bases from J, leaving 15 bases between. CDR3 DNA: TGTGCCAGCAGTTCCTCGGGATGGGGAGAGACCCAGTACTTC. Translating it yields CASSSSGWGETQYF.

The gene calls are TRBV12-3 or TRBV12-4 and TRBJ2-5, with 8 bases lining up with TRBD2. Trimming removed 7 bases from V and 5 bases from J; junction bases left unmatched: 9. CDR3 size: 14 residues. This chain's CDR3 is CASTQAGVKETQYF. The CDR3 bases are TGTGCCAGCACCCAAGCGGGGGTAAAGGAGACCCAGTACTTC.

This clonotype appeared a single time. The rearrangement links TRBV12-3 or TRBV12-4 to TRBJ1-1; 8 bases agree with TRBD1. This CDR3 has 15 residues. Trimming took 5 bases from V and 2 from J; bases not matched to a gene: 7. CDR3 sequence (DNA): TGTGCCAGCAGTCCAGGGACAGGCTCTAACACTGAAGCTTTCTTT. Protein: CASSPGTGSNTEAFF.

The CDR3 region is CASSLYPGGGDQPQHF. As DNA, the CDR3 is TGTGCCAGCAGTTTATACCCAGGGGGAGGGGATCAGCCCCAGCATTTT. The rearrangement links TRBV12-3 or TRBV12-4 to TRBJ1-5; TRBD1 agrees at 7 bases. CDR3 size: 16 residues. V shed 2 bases and J 5 bases; nucleotides not matched to a gene: 9.

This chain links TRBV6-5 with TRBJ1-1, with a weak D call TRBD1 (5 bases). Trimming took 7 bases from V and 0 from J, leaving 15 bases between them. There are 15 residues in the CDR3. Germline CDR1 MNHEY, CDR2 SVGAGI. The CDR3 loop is CASTEGDRLNTEAFF. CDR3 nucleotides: TGTGCCAGCACCGAAGGGGACCGATTGAACACTGAAGCTTTCTTT.

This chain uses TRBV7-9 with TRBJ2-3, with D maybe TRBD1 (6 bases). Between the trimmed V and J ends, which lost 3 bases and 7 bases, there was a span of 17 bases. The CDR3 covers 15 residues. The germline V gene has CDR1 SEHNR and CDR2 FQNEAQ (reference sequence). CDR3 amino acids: CASSLPWTVSHTQYF. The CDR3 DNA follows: TGTGCCAGCAGCTTGCCTTGGACAGTTAGCCATACGCAGTATTTT. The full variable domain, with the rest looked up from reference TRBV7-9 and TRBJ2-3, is DTGVSQNPRHKITKRGQNVTFRCDPISEHNRLYWYRQTLGQGPEFLTYFQNEAQLEKSRLLSDRFSAERPKGSFSTLEIQRTEQGDSAMYLCASSLPWTVSHTQYFGPGTRLTVL.

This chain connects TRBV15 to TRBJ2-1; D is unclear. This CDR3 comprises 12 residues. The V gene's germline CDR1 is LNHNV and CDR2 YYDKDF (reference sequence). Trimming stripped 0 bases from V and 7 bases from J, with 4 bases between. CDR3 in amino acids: CATSRDRNEQFF. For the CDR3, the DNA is TGTGCCACCAGCAGAGATCGGAATGAGCAGTTCTTC.

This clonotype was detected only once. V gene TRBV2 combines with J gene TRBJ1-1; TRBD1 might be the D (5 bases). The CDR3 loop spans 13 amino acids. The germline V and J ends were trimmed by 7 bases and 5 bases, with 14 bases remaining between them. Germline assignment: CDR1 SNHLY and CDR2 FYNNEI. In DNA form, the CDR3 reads TGTGCCAGCAAGACGGGGCGAGCGACTGAAGCTTTCTTT. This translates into CASKTGRATEAFF.

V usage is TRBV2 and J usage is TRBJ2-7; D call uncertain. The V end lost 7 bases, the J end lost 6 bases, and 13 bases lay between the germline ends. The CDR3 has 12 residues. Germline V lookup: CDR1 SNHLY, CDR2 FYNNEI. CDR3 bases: TGTGCCAGCAAGGGCACAGCCACCGAGCAGTACGTC. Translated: CASKGTATEQYV.